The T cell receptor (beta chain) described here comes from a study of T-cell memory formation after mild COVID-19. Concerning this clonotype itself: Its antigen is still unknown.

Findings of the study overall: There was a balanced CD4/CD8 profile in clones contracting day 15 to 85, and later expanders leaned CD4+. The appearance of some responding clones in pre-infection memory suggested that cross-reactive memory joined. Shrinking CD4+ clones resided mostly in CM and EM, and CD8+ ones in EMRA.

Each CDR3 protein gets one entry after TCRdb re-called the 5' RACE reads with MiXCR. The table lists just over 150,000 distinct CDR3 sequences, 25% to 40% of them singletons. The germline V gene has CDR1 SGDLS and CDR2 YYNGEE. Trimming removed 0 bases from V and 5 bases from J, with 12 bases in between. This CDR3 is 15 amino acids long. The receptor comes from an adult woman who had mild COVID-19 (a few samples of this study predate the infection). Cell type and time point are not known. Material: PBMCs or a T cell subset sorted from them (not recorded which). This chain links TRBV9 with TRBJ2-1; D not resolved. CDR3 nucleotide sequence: TGTGCCAGCAGCGTAGCTGGTAGTCACCACAATGAGCAGTTCTTC. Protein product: CASSVAGSHHNEQFF.